The clone carrying this T cell receptor (beta chain) occurred many times. Its antigen is currently unknown. In TCRdb, the multiplex PCR reads were re-called with MiXCR into one record per CDR3 protein. The sample carries about 230,000 distinct CDR3 sequences, approximately 29% recorded once. This sample was included in a study of breast tumors, draining lymph nodes, adjacent tissues. Study-wide findings and caveats: Tumors had less TCR diversity than lymph nodes, more than nontumor tissue. Data only fit, rather than demonstrated, lymph node origin of most tumor T cells. Findings are consistent with lymph node origin and intratumoral expansion of most tumor T cells.

Germline assignment: CDR1 LNHDA and CDR2 SQIVND (reference sequence). V shed 3 bases and J 2 bases; nucleotides not matched to a gene: 9. The CDR3 contains 17 residues. The lymph nodes were axillary draining lymph nodes from breast cancer patients. This TCR was sampled from a female donor with breast cancer. Some clones in this sample may be carry-over from other donors' samples. V and J are TRBV19 and TRBJ1-5; 8 bases align to TRBD1. The sample was axillary lymph node tissue. The CDR3 DNA sequence: TGTGCCAGTAGTATGGGGATAGGACAGGGCGGCAATCAGCCCCAGCATTTT. Protein product: CASSMGIGQGGNQPQHF.